This T cell receptor beta chain originates from a study of post-analysis software for immune sequencing data. CDR3 size: 14 residues. In germline, CDR1 is KGHSH, CDR2 LQKENI. This clonotype was observed a handful of times. Its specificity is not known. Study conclusions and caveats: With TRBV5-6, TRBV5-1 and TRBV20-1 included, several TRBV segments were more frequent in patients than in controls.

Presence of unique molecular identifiers characterized the TCR beta cDNA libraries. TCRdb independently ran MiXCR on the PCR reads; one entry per CDR3 protein. The sample contains more than 500,000 distinct CDR3 sequences, about a third of which appear only once. The chain has TRBV18 and TRBJ2-7, with 11 bases that match TRBD2. The DNA matches TRBJ2-5 better at its end, which makes the J call doubtful. The TCR comes from a girl aged 2 to 17 with multiple sclerosis. Sequencing input: blood. This CDR3 is CASSDTSGGETQYF. CDR3 bases: TGTGCCAGCTCGGATACTAGCGGGGGCGAGACCCAGTACTTC.